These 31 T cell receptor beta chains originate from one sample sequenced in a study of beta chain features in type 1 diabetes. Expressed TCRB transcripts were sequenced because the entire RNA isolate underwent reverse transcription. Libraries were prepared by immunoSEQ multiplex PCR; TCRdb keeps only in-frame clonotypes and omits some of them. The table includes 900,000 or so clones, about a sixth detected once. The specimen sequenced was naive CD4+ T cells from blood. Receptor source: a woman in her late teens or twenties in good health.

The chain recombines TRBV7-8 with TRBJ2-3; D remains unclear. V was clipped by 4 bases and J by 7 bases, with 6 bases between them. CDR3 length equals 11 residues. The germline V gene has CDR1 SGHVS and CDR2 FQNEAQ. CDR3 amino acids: CASSSRYTQYF. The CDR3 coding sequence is TGTGCCAGCAGCTCGCGATATACGCAGTATTTT.

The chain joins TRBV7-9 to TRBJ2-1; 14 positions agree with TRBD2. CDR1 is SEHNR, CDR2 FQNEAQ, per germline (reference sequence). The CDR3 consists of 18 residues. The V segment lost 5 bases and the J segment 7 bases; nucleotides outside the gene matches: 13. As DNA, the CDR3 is TGTGCCAGCAGCGGAATGACTAGCGGGAGGGCCGGTAAAAATGAGCAGTTCTTC. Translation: CASSGMTSGRAGKNEQFF.

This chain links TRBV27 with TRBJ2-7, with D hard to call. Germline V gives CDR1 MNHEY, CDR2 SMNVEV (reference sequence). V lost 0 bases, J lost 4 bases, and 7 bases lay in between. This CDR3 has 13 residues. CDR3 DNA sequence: TGTGCCAGCAGTTTATCCCCCCTGTACGAGCAGTACTTC. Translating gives CASSLSPLYEQYF.

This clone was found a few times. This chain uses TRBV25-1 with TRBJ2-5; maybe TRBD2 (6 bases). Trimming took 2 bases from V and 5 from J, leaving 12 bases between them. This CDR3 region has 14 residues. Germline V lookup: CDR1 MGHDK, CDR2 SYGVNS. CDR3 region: CASSEGGTLETQYF. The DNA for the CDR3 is TGTGCCAGCAGTGAAGGGGGGACCCTCGAGACCCAGTACTTC.

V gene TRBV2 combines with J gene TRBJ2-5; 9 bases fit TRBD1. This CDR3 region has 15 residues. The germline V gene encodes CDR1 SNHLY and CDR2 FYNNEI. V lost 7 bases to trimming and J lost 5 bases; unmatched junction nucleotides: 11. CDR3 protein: CASTWDRDTMETQYF. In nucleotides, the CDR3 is TGTGCCAGCACGTGGGACAGGGACACCATGGAGACCCAGTACTTC.

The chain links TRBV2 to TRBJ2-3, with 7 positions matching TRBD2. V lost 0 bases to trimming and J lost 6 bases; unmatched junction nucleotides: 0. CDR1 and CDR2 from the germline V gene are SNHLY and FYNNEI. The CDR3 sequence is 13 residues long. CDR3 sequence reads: CASSEARGDTQYF. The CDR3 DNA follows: TGTGCCAGCAGTGAAGCGCGGGGGGATACGCAGTATTTT.

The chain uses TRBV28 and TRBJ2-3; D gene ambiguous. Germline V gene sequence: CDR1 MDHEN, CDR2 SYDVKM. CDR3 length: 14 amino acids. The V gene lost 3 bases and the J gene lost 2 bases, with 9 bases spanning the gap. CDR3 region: CASSFVTYTDTQYF. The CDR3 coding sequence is TGTGCCAGCAGTTTCGTGACATACACAGATACGCAGTATTTT.

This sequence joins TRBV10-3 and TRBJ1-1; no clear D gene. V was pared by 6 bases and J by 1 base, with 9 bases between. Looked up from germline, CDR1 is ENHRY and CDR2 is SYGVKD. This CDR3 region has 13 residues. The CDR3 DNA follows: TGTGCCATCAGCGCGGACGAGAACACTGAAGCTTTCTTT. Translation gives CAISADENTEAFF.

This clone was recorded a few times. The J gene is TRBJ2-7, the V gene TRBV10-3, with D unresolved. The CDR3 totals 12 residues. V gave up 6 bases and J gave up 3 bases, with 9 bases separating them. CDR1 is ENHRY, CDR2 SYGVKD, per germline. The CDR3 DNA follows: TGTGCCATCAGCGATGGAAACTACGAGCAGTACTTC. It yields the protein CAISDGNYEQYF.

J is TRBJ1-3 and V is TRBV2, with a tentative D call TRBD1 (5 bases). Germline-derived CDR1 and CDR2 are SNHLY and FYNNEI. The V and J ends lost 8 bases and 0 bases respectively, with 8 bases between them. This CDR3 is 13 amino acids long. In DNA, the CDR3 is TGTGCCAGCGGGACGGACTCTGGAAACACCATATATTTT. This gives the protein CASGTDSGNTIYF.

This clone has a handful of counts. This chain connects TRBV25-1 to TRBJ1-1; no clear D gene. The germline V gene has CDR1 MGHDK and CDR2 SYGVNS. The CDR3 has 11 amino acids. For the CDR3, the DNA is TGTGCGACCCGTGCGAACACTGAAGCTTTCTTT. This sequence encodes CATRANTEAFF.

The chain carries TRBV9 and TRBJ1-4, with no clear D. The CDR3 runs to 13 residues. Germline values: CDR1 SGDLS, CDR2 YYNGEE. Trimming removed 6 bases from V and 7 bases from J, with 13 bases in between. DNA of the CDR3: TGTGCCAGCACTCCGGGGATGGGTGAAAAACTGTTTTTT. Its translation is CASTPGMGEKLFF.

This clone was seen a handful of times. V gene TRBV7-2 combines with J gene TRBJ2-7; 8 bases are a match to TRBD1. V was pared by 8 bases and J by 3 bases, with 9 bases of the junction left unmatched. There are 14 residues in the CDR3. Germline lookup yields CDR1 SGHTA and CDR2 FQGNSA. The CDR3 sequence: CASAAGGDFYEQYF. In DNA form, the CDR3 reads TGTGCCAGCGCCGCAGGGGGCGATTTCTACGAGCAGTACTTC.

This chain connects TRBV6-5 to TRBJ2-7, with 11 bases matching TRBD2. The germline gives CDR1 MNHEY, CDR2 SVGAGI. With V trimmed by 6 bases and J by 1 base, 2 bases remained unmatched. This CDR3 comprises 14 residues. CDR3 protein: CASSTSGSSYEQYF. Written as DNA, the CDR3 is TGTGCCAGCAGCACTAGCGGGAGTTCCTACGAGCAGTACTTC.

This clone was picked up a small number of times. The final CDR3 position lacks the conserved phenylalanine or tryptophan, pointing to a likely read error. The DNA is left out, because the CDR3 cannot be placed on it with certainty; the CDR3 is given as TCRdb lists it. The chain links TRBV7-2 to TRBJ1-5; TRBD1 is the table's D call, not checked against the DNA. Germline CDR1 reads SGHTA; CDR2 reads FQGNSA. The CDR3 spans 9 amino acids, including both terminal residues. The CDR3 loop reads CASSLVGQP.

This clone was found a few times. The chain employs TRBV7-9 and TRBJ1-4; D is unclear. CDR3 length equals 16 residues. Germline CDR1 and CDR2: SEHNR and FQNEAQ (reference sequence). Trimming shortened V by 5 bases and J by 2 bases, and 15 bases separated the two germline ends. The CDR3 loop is CASSPGRTRTNEKLFF. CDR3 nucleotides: TGTGCCAGCAGCCCAGGACGGACTCGCACTAATGAAAAACTGTTTTTT. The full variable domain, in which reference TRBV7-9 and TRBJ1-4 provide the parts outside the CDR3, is DTGVSQNPRHKITKRGQNVTFRCDPISEHNRLYWYRQTLGQGPEFLTYFQNEAQLEKSRLLSDRFSAERPKGSFSTLEIQRTEQGDSAMYLCASSPGRTRTNEKLFFGSGTQLSVL.

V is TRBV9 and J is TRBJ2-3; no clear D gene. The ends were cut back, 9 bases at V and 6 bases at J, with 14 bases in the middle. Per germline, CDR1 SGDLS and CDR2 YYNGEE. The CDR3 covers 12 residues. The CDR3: CATGPSPDTQYF. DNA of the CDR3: TGTGCCACCGGACCGAGTCCGGATACGCAGTATTTT.

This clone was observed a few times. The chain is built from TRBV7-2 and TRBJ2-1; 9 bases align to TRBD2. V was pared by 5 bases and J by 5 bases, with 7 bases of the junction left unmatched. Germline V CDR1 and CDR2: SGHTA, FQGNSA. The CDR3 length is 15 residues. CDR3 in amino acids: CASSQSGRTHNEQFF. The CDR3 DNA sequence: TGTGCCAGCAGCCAAAGCGGGAGGACGCACAATGAGCAGTTCTTC. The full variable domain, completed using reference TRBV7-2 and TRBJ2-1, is GAGVSQSPSNKVTEKGKDVELRCDPISGHTALYWYRQSLGQGLEFLIYFQGNSAPDKSGLPSDRFSAERTGGSVSTLTIQRTQQEDSAVYLCASSQSGRTHNEQFFGPGTRLTVL.

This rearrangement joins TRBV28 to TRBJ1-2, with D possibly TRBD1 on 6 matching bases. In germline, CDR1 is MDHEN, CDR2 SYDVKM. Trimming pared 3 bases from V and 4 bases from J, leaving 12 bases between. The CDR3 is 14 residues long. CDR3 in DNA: TGTGCCAGCAGTTTGGCAGGGGAAATCTATGGCTACACCTTC. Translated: CASSLAGEIYGYTF.

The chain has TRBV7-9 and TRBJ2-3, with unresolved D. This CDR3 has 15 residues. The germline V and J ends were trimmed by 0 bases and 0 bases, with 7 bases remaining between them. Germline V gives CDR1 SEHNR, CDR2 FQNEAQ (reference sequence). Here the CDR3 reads CASSLALISTDTQYF. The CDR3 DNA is TGTGCCAGCAGCTTAGCGCTCATAAGCACAGATACGCAGTATTTT.

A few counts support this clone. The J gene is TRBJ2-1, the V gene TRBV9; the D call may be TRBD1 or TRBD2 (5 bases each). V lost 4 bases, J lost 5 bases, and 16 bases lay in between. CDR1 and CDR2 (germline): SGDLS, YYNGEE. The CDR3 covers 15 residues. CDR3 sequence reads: CASSPLGAGDNEQFF. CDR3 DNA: TGTGCCAGCAGCCCCCTCGGGGCAGGCGACAATGAGCAGTTCTTC.

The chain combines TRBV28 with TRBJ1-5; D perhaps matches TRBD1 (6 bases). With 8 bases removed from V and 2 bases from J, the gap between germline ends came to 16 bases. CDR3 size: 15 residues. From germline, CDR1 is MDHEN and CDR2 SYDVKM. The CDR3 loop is CASGTSGAGNQPQHF. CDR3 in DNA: TGTGCCAGCGGGACCTCAGGGGCTGGCAATCAGCCCCAGCATTTT.

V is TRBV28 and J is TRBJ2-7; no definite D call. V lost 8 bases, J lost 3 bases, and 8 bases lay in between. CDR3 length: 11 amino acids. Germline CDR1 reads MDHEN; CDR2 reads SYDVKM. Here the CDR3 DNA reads TGTGCCAGCGGACCTTACTACGAGCAGTACTTC. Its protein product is CASGPYYEQYF.

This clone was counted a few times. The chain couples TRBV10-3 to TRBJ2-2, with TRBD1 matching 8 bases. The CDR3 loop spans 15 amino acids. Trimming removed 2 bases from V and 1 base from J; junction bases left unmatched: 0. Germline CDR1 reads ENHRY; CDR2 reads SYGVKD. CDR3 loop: CAISEDRGNTGELFF. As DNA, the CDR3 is TGTGCCATCAGTGAGGACAGGGGGAACACCGGGGAGCTGTTTTTT.

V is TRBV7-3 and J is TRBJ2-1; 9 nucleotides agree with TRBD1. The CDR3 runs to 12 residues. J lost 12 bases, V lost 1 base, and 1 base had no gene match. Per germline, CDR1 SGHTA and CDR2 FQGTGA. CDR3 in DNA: TGTGCCAGCAGCTTAATGGGACAGGGGCAGTTCTTC. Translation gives CASSLMGQGQFF.

The CDR3 is CASSLQGSGANVLTF. For the CDR3, the DNA is TGCGCCAGCAGCCTACAGGGGTCTGGGGCCAACGTCCTGACTTTC. The V call is TRBV4-3, the J call TRBJ2-6; 7 bases are a match to TRBD1. Germline V lookup: CDR1 LGHNA, CDR2 YSLEER. Trimming took 4 bases from V and 1 from J; bases not matched to a gene: 1. CDR3 size: 15 residues.

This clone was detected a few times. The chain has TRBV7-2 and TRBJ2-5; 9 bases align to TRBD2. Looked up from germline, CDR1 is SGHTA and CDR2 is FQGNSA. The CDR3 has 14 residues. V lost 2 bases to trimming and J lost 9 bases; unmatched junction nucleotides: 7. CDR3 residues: CASSLMAGGGAQYF. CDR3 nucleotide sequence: TGTGCCAGCAGCTTAATGGCGGGAGGGGGGGCCCAGTACTTC. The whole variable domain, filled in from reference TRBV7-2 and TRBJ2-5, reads GAGVSQSPSNKVTEKGKDVELRCDPISGHTALYWYRQSLGQGLEFLIYFQGNSAPDKSGLPSDRFSAERTGGSVSTLTIQRTQQEDSAVYLCASSLMAGGGAQYFGPGTRLLVL.

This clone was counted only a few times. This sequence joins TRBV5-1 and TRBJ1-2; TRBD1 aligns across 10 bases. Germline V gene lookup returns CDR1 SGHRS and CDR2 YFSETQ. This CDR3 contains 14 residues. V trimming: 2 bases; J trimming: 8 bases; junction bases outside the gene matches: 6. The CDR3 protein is CASSFGDRGYGYTF. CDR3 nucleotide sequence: TGCGCCAGCAGCTTTGGGGACAGGGGCTACGGCTACACCTTC.

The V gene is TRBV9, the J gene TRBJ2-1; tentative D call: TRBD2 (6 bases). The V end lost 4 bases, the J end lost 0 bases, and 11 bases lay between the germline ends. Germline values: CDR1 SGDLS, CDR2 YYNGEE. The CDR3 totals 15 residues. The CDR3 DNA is TGTGCCAGCAGCCCGTCCGGGGGCTCCTACAATGAGCAGTTCTTC. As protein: CASSPSGGSYNEQFF.

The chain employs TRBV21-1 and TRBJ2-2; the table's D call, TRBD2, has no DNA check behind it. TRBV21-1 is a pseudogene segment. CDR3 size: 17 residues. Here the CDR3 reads CASRPLRTGLNTGELFF. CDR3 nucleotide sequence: TGTGCCAGCAGACCCCTAAGAACGGGATTGAACACCGGGGAGCTGTTTTTT.

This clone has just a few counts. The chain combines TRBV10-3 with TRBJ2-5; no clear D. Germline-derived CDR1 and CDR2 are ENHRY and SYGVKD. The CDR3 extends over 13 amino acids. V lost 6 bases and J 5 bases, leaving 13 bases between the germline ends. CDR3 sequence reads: CAISLDRRETQYF. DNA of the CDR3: TGTGCCATCAGCTTAGATCGCCGGGAGACCCAGTACTTC.